The rows below give T cell receptor beta chains drawn from one sample of a study of T cell responses to AZD1222 COVID-19 vaccine. Only in-frame clones appear in the TCRdb table, and some are missing; sequencing was by immunoSEQ multiplex PCR. This table has more than 150,000 clones, roughly 93% appearing once. The material sequenced was peripheral blood, taken on day 0 of AZD1222 vaccination. The receptor source for this set is an adult in good health. Each CDR3 is given with its conserved first and last residue. D genes are given only for firm matches. Expanded clones are given a class, and other clones once, few, many or no size at all.

TRBV28	TRBJ1-4	TRBD1	.	TGTGCCAGCAGCGAGGGGACAGGCACTAATGAAAAACTGTTTTTT	CASSEGTGTNEKLFF
TRBV5-1	TRBJ2-1	.	.	TGCGCCAGCAGCTCGGTGCGGAACAATGAGCAGTTCTTC	CASSSVRNNEQFF
TRBV6-5	TRBJ1-5	.	.	TGTGCCAGCAGCGTGCGCCTTGGGTATAATCAGCCCCAGCATTTT	CASSVRLGYNQPQHF
TRBV7-3	TRBJ1-5	.	.	TGTGCCAGCACCTCGGACGGGAGGAGCAATCAGCCCCAGCATTTT	CASTSDGRSNQPQHF
TRBV29-1	TRBJ2-7	.	once	TGCAGCGTTGTACCGGGCTCCTACGAGCAGTACTTC	CSVVPGSYEQYF
TRBV24-1	TRBJ2-1	TRBD1	.	TGTGCCACCAGTGATCGTACAGGGGGGTTCAATGAGCAGTTCTTC	CATSDRTGGFNEQFF
TRBV9	TRBJ1-1	.	.	TGTGCCAGCAGCTCAACAGGTTCGAACACTGAAGCTTTCTTT	CASSSTGSNTEAFF
TRBV7-2	TRBJ1-1	.	.	TGTGCCAGCAACCACAGGGCCGCCGGCACTGAAGCTTTCTTT	CASNHRAAGTEAFF
TRBV4-3	TRBJ2-1	TRBD1	.	TGCGCCAGCAGCCAAACAGGGGGCCTCGTCAATGAGCAGTTCTTC	CASSQTGGLVNEQFF
TRBV9	TRBJ2-4	TRBD2	.	TGTGCCAGCAGCGTAGGGCTAGCGGGAGAAGGTGGAAACATTCAGTACTTC	CASSVGLAGEGGNIQYF
TRBV20-1	TRBJ1-5	.	.	TGCAGTGCTAGTTATGCGAGGGATCAGCCCCAGCATTTT	CSASYARDQPQHF
TRBV29-1	TRBJ1-1	.	once	TGCAGCGTGGGGGGACGTTTGAACACTGAAGCTTTCTTT	CSVGGRLNTEAFF
TRBV5-1	TRBJ2-5	.	.	TGCGCCAGCAGCTTGGGGGGACAAGAGACCCAGTACTTC	CASSLGGQETQYF
TRBV29-1	TRBJ1-2	.	.	TGCAGCGTTGAAGACGATCGGGGTGGCTACACCTTC	CSVEDDRGGYTF
TRBV7-2	TRBJ1-6	.	.	TGTGCCAGCAGCTTAAAGGCCCTGCTCTTTAGTTCACCCCTCCACTTT	CASSLKALLFSSPLHF
TRBV2	TRBJ1-5	TRBD1	.	TGTGCCAGCAGTGAACGAGGACAGGGGAGAAATCAGCCCCAGCATTTT	CASSERGQGRNQPQHF
TRBV19	TRBJ1-5	TRBD1	once	TGTGCCACCCAACTTCGCAGGGGGCGCTGGCAGCCCCAGCATTTT	CATQLRRGRWQPQHF
TRBV19	TRBJ1-1	TRBD1	.	TGTGCCAGTACCTTGGGACAGATAAACACTGAAGCTTTCTTT	CASTLGQINTEAFF
TRBV27	TRBJ1-2	.	.	TGTGCCAGCAGTTTTGGCCTCAGGGGTAGCTACACCTTC	CASSFGLRGSYTF
TRBV7-8	TRBJ2-1	.	.	TGTGCCAGCAGCTTGCCCGGGGACGGCTCCTACAATGAGCAGTTCTTC	CASSLPGDGSYNEQFF
TRBV18	TRBJ2-5	.	.	TGTGCCAGCTCACCACCGATGGACAGAGGCGAGACCCAGTACTTC	CASSPPMDRGETQYF
TRBV5-1	TRBJ1-1	.	.	TGCGCCAGCAGTCCTTCATTCAACACTGAAGCTTTCTTT	CASSPSFNTEAFF
TRBV6-4	TRBJ1-1	.	.	TGTGCCAGCAGTCGGACCTCGAACACTGAAGCTTTCTTT	CASSRTSNTEAFF
TRBV10-2	TRBJ2-3	.	.	TGCGCCAGCAGCTCCGGGACTGGAGATACGCAGTATTTT	CASSSGTGDTQYF
TRBV5-4	TRBJ2-2	TRBD2	.	TGTGCCAGCAGAGCGGGAGGGCCGGGCGGCACCGGGGAGCTGTTTTTT	CASRAGGPGGTGELFF
TRBV7-9	TRBJ2-1	.	.	TGTGCCAGCCACAGGTACAATGAGCAGTTCTTC	CASHRYNEQFF
TRBV5-1	TRBJ1-1	TRBD1	.	TGCGCCAGCAGCCAGGGACAGGGGGTCACTGAAGCTTTCTTT	CASSQGQGVTEAFF
TRBV12-5	TRBJ1-5	TRBD1	.	TGTGCTAGTGGTTTCTCTCGACAGGGCAGAGGCCAGCCCCAGCATTTT	CASGFSRQGRGQPQHF
TRBV6-5	TRBJ2-7	.	.	TGTGCCAGCAGTTACGACATCTTCTACGAGCAGTACTTC	CASSYDIFYEQYF